This is a list of T cell receptor beta chains from one sample in a study of human T cells and chemical hapten exposure. A single record per CDR3 protein comes from TCRdb applying MiXCR to the RACE reads. The profile shows 75,000 to 95,000 distinct CDR3 sequences, approximately 11% of them singletons. Sequenced material: whole blood, taken in connection with sensitization to the hapten diphenylcyclopropenone (DPC). The receptors originated from a man aged 35-49 years with alopecia areata. Some clones in this sample may be carry-over from other donors' samples. CDR3s include the opening cysteine and the closing phenylalanine or tryptophan.

V: TRBV4-3; J: TRBJ2-7; CDR3: CASSQDAEGDYEQYF
V: TRBV5-6; J: TRBJ2-2; CDR3: CASSQGVLPTGELFF
V: TRBV6-2/TRBV6-3; J: TRBJ1-5; CDR3: CASSYSGDQPQHF
V: TRBV10-1; J: TRBJ2-4; CDR3: CASISTGGEDKNIQYF
V: TRBV5-6; J: TRBJ2-7; CDR3: CASSFEGYKSYEQYF
V: TRBV12-3/TRBV12-4; J: TRBJ1-2; CDR3: CASSSTGELYGYTF
V: TRBV5-1; J: TRBJ2-3; CDR3: CASSSYRDSRGDTQYF
V: TRBV28; J: TRBJ2-6; CDR3: CASSLTGFPGANVLTF
V: TRBV4-1; J: TRBJ2-5; CDR3: CASSQGDSRETQYF
V: TRBV4-1; J: TRBJ2-5; CDR3: CASSSDSPGTQYF
V: TRBV19; J: TRBJ1-6; CDR3: CASNRVNSPLHF
V: TRBV4-3; J: TRBJ2-4; CDR3: CASSQATGKTKNIQYF
V: TRBV28; J: TRBJ2-1; CDR3: CASLGRGLNEQFF
V: TRBV10-3; J: TRBJ1-2; CDR3: CATAGLGANYGYTF
V: TRBV7-9; J: TRBJ2-7; CDR3: CASTLPSLYEQYF
V: TRBV12-3/TRBV12-4; J: TRBJ2-1; CDR3: CASSLRGGSSYNEQFF
V: TRBV3-1; J: TRBJ2-1; CDR3: CASSPLAGEQFF
V: TRBV7-9; J: TRBJ1-5; CDR3: CASSSSTYSNQPQHF
V: TRBV29-1; J: TRBJ2-5; CDR3: CSTSSGYPGSREGTQYF
V: TRBV7-2; J: TRBJ2-3; CDR3: CASSLGGRWTDTQYF
V: TRBV2; J: TRBJ1-6; CDR3: CASSDGRDVPLHF
V: TRBV11-2; J: TRBJ2-3; CDR3: CASSLVLGTSTDTQYF
V: TRBV11-1; J: TRBJ2-1; CDR3: CASSFSQRGYNEQFF
V: TRBV20-1; J: TRBJ2-7; CDR3: CSAGQAYEQYF
V: TRBV28; J: TRBJ2-5; CDR3: CASSLWGGGSQETQYF
V: TRBV6-2/TRBV6-3; J: TRBJ2-3; CDR3: CASSYNPTSGSDTQYF
V: TRBV24-1; J: TRBJ2-2; CDR3: CATSDPSTAGTNTGELFF
V: TRBV18; J: TRBJ2-1; CDR3: CASSPRTSGRENEQFF
V: TRBV20-1; J: TRBJ2-3; CDR3: CSARVLAGRGTDTQYF
V: TRBV20-1; J: TRBJ1-5; CDR3: CSVKERGANQPQHF
V: TRBV28; J: TRBJ2-2; CDR3: CASFPDTGELFF
V: TRBV12-3/TRBV12-4; J: TRBJ1-4; CDR3: CASSSQAGGTNEKLFF
V: TRBV29-1; J: TRBJ2-3; CDR3: CSVLGGATDTQYF
V: TRBV5-1; J: TRBJ2-2; CDR3: CASSLGGSPSGNTGELFF
V: TRBV7-9; J: TRBJ1-5; CDR3: CASSTTNQPQHF
V: TRBV28; J: TRBJ1-2; CDR3: CASSLYDRSLGYTF
V: TRBV14; J: TRBJ1-5; CDR3: CASSQTGLYQPQHF
V: TRBV27; J: TRBJ2-7; CDR3: CASSFGNGIIAYEQYF
V: TRBV7-2; J: TRBJ1-3; CDR3: CASSPKQGTGNTIYF
V: TRBV19; J: TRBJ2-6; CDR3: CASKEGPGANVLTF
V: TRBV6-5; J: TRBJ2-3; CDR3: CASSRTGTAYTDTQYF
V: TRBV9; J: TRBJ2-1; CDR3: CASSELAGGSSNEQFF
V: TRBV12-3/TRBV12-4; J: TRBJ1-2; CDR3: CASTPGFDGYTF
V: TRBV28; J: TRBJ2-5; CDR3: CASSPTSGREETQYF
V: TRBV6-5; J: TRBJ1-5; CDR3: CASSTDRDSNQPQHF
V: TRBV29-1; J: TRBJ2-3; CDR3: CSVEASVATDTQYF
V: TRBV28; J: TRBJ1-3; CDR3: CASGAAGNTIYF
V: TRBV29-1; J: TRBJ2-3; CDR3: CSVVYAGGPTDTQYF
V: TRBV10-3; J: TRBJ2-1; CDR3: CAISSTGTAYNEQFF
V: TRBV6-2/TRBV6-3; J: TRBJ2-6; CDR3: CASVSGSLTGANVLTF
V: TRBV20-1; J: TRBJ1-1; CDR3: CSAPPGQAIEAFF
V: TRBV10-3; J: TRBJ2-1; CDR3: CAIRATEIYNEQFF
V: TRBV7-9; J: TRBJ2-5; CDR3: CASSQALKETQYF
V: TRBV5-6; J: TRBJ2-3; CDR3: CASSSTGLAAYTQYF
V: TRBV4-1; J: TRBJ1-1; CDR3: CASSQVGGGNTEAFF
V: TRBV29-1; J: TRBJ1-4; CDR3: CSVVSKGEKLFF
V: TRBV28; J: TRBJ2-7; CDR3: CASRTSGLYEQYF
V: TRBV5-5; J: TRBJ1-3; CDR3: CASSYETGNTIYF
V: TRBV20-1; J: TRBJ2-3; CDR3: CSAKRESSTDTQYF